These 12 T cell receptor beta chains share one sample of origin, sequenced in a study of blood T cell repertoires in COVID-19. TCRdb's table, derived via immunoSEQ multiplex PCR, lists solely in-frame clones and lacks some. The table has around 120,000 clones, 55% to 75% seen once. Sequences were obtained from peripheral blood. The receptor set was obtained from an older woman with acute or convalescent COVID-19.

The V gene is TRBV21-1, the J gene TRBJ2-7; the tabulated D call, TRBD1, remains unverified against the DNA. TRBV21-1 is a listed pseudogene. The CDR3 spans 15 residues. The CDR3 nucleotides are TGTGCCAGCAGCAAATGTGGGGCCCCGACCTACGAGCAGTACTTC. It translates to CASSKCGAPTYEQYF.

On this clone: Just one base apart from a much larger clone, this may be a read error. This chain connects TRBV18 to TRBJ1-1; possible D gene TRBD1, 6 bases. Trimming shortened V by 4 bases and J by 1 base, and 7 bases separated the two germline ends. Germline assignment: CDR1 KGHSH and CDR2 LQKENI. This CDR3 has 13 amino acids. The DNA of the CDR3 is TGTGCCAGCTCACAGGGACAGAACACTGAAGCTTTCTTT. The encoded protein is CASSQGQNTEAFF.

The sample holds one count of this clone. The V gene is TRBV6-5, the J gene TRBJ1-2; D is unclear. The CDR3 consists of 13 residues. Germline V lookup: CDR1 MNHEY, CDR2 SVGAGI. Trimming removed 2 bases from V and 2 bases from J, with 6 bases in between. CDR3 sequence (DNA): TGTGCCAGCAGTTACGACGGGAACTATGGCTACACCTTC. Translating it yields CASSYDGNYGYTF.

The J gene is TRBJ2-1, the V gene TRBV2; 8 positions agree with TRBD2. Trimming at V came to 3 bases and at J to 9 bases, leaving 4 bases not matched to a gene. Per the germline V gene, CDR1 is SNHLY and CDR2 is FYNNEI. The CDR3 runs to 13 residues. In DNA, the CDR3 is TGTGCCAGCAGTGAGGGACTAGTCGTTGAGCAGTTCTTC. Residues: CASSEGLVVEQFF.

This clone was recorded once. The CDR3 protein is CASSLRQGTGNTIYF. CDR3 DNA: TGTGCCAGCAGCTTGCGCCAGGGGACTGGAAACACCATATATTTT. This chain uses TRBV5-8 with TRBJ1-3; tentatively, D is TRBD1 (6 bases). This CDR3 region has 15 residues. CDR1 and CDR2 (germline): SGHTS, YDEGEE. V was trimmed by 1 base and J by 2 bases, leaving 10 bases between them. Drawing the rest from reference TRBV5-8 and TRBJ1-3, the complete variable domain is EAGVTQSPTHLIKTRGQQATLRCSPISGHTSVYWYQQALGLGLQFLLWYDEGEERNRGNFPPRFSGRQFPNYSSELNVNALELEDSALYLCASSLRQGTGNTIYFGEGSWLTVV.

The V gene is TRBV15, the J gene TRBJ1-5; D not certain. This CDR3 region has 15 residues. In germline, CDR1 is LNHNV, CDR2 YYDKDF (reference sequence). Trimming stripped 0 bases from V and 5 bases from J, with 11 bases between. CDR3 amino acids: CATSRDYGSDQPQHF. The DNA for the CDR3 is TGTGCCACCAGCAGAGATTACGGGTCGGATCAGCCCCAGCATTTT. Full variable domain (missing parts from reference TRBV15 and TRBJ1-5): DAMVIQNPRYQVTQFGKPVTLSCSQTLNHNVMYWYQQKSSQAPKLLFHYYDKDFNNEADTPDNFQSRRPNTSFCFLDIRSPGLGDTAMYLCATSRDYGSDQPQHFGDGTRLSIL.

V is TRBV5-1 and J is TRBJ2-1; D not certain. There are 15 residues in the CDR3. V was clipped by 0 bases and J by 6 bases, with 13 bases between them. Germline V CDR1 and CDR2: SGHRS, YFSETQ. The CDR3 region has the DNA TGCGCCAGCAGCTTGGAAGAGGCGAGGAGCAATGAGCAGTTCTTC. It codes for CASSLEEARSNEQFF.

The chain has TRBV7-6 and TRBJ2-5, with a possible D match to TRBD1 (6 bases). V was trimmed by 0 bases and J by 5 bases, leaving 7 bases between them. Germline V gives CDR1 SGHVS, CDR2 FNYEAQ. The CDR3 length is 13 residues. The CDR3 here is CASSLATGETQYF. CDR3 DNA: TGTGCCAGCAGCTTAGCAACAGGGGAGACCCAGTACTTC.

The rearrangement uses TRBV19 and TRBJ1-4; no reliable D call. The CDR3 runs 14 residues. Germline CDR1 is LNHDA and CDR2 is SQIVND (reference sequence). Trimming cost V 1 base and J 3 bases, with 6 bases left between them. The CDR3 is CASSIGQSNEKLFF. Written as DNA, the CDR3 is TGTGCCAGTAGTATAGGGCAGTCTAATGAAAAACTGTTTTTT.

This clone has just a few counts. The rearrangement links TRBV29-1 to TRBJ1-3, with unresolved D. Germline values: CDR1 SQVTM, CDR2 ANQGSEA. Trimming left V 6 bases short and J 4 bases short, with 10 bases between. There are 12 residues in the CDR3. The CDR3 is CSVETTGNTIYF. The CDR3 bases are TGCAGCGTCGAAACTACAGGAAACACCATATATTTT.

The chain combines TRBV19 with TRBJ1-1, with 7 bases fitting TRBD1. V lost 6 bases and J lost 0; bases outside the gene matches: 4. CDR1 is LNHDA, CDR2 SQIVND, per germline (reference sequence). This CDR3 comprises 14 residues. Here the CDR3 reads CASRGDSVNTEAFF. CDR3 nucleotide sequence: TGTGCCAGTAGGGGGGACAGCGTGAACACTGAAGCTTTCTTT.

The chain employs TRBV5-4 and TRBJ2-5, with 7 bases lining up with TRBD2. The ends lost 1 base at V and 3 bases at J; junction bases unmatched: 6. The CDR3 consists of 15 residues. The germline CDR1 and CDR2 sequences are SGHNT and YYREEE (reference sequence). The CDR3 bases are TGTGCCAGCAGCTTGATAGGCCTAGCGGAAGAGACCCAGTACTTC. It yields the protein CASSLIGLAEETQYF.